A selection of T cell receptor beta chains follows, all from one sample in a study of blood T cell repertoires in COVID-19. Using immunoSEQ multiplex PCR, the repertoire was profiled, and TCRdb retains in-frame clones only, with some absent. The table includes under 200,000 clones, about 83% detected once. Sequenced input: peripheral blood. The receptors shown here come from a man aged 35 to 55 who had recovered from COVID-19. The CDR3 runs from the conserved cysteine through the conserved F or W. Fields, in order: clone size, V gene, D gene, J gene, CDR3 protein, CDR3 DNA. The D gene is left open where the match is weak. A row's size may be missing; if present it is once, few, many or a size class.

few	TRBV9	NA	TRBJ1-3	CASSVGGNTIYF	TGTGCCAGCAGCGTCGGTGGAAACACCATATATTTT
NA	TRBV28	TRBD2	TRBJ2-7	CASSTSGRASAYEQYF	TGTGCCAGCAGTACTAGCGGGAGGGCTTCAGCCTACGAGCAGTACTTC
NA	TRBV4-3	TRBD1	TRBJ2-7	CASSQYRGPYEQYF	TGCGCCAGCAGCCAATACAGGGGGCCATACGAGCAGTACTTC
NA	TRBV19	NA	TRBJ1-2	CASRAGRGYTF	TGTGCCAGCAGGGCTGGGCGCGGCTACACCTTC
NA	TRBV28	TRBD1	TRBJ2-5	CASSPPGTGMETQYF	TGTGCCAGCAGCCCTCCCGGGACAGGGATGGAGACCCAGTACTTC
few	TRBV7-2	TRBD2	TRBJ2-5	CASSIRLAGGPYQETQYF	TGTGCCAGCAGCATAAGACTAGCGGGGGGGCCGTACCAAGAGACCCAGTACTTC
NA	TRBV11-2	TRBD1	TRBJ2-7	CASSLVFRGQGFDEQYF	TGTGCCAGCAGCTTAGTATTTAGGGGACAGGGGTTCGACGAGCAGTACTTC
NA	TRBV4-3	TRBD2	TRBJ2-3	CASSQQYFSGSHYTQYF	TGCGCCAGCAGCCAACAATACTTTAGCGGGAGTCACTATACGCAGTATTTT
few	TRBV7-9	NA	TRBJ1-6	CASSLDEESGSPLHF	TGTGCCAGCAGCTTAGACGAAGAGTCGGGATCACCCCTCCACTTT
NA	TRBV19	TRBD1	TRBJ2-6	CASKRTGGKGANVLTF	TGTGCCAGTAAACGGACAGGGGGGAAAGGGGCCAACGTCCTGACTTTC
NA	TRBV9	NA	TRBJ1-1	CASSPRVSNTEAFF	TGTGCCAGCAGCCCCCGAGTTTCGAACACTGAAGCTTTCTTT
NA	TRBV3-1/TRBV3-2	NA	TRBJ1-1	CASSQGGVTEAFF	TGTGCCAGCAGCCAAGGCGGGGTCACTGAAGCTTTCTTT
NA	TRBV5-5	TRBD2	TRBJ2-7	CASSLAWDYSYEQYF	TGTGCCAGCAGTTTGGCATGGGACTACTCCTACGAGCAGTACTTC
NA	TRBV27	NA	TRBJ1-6	CASSFSTKNNSPLHF	TGTGCCAGCAGTTTCAGTACTAAAAATAATTCACCCCTCCACTTT
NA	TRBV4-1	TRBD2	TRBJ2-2	CASSLRTSGRNTGELFF	TGCGCCAGCAGCCTCCGGACTAGCGGTAGGAACACCGGGGAGCTGTTTTTT
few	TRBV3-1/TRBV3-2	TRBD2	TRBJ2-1	CASSQQSGRAWDEQFF	TGTGCCAGCAGCCAACAAAGCGGGAGGGCCTGGGATGAGCAGTTCTTC
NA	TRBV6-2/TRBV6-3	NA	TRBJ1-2	CASSDQGTYGYTF	TGTGCCAGCAGTGACCAGGGGACCTATGGCTACACCTTC
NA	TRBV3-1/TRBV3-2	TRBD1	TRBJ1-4	CASSQVGRGDEKLFF	TGTGCCAGCAGCCAAGTGGGCAGGGGGGACGAAAAACTGTTTTTT
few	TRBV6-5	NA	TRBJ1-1	CATTSPGGNTEAFF	TGTGCCACCACAAGTCCTGGAGGGAACACTGAAGCTTTCTTT
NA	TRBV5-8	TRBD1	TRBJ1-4	CASSRDREKLFF	TGTGCCAGCAGCCGGGACAGGGAAAAACTGTTTTTT
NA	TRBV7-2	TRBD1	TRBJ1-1	CASSPRQGWDTEAFF	TGTGCCAGCAGCCCCAGACAGGGTTGGGACACTGAAGCTTTCTTT
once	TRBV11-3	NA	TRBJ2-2	CASSPSGSGELFF	TGTGCCAGCAGCCCCTCGGGATCAGGGGAGCTGTTTTTT
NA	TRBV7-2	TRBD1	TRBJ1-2	CASSLDSLGQFYGYTF	TGTGCCAGCAGCTTAGATTCCCTGGGACAGTTCTATGGCTACACCTTC
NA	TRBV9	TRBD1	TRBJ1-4	CASSVRGQGNEKLFF	TGTGCCAGCAGCGTAAGGGGACAGGGTAATGAAAAACTGTTTTTT
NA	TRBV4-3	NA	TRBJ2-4	CASSQDRGKEGNIQYF	TGCGCCAGCAGCCAAGATCGGGGGAAAGAGGGGAACATTCAGTACTTC
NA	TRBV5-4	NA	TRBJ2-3	CASSLVGGRTDTQYF	TGTGCCAGCAGCTTGGTCGGGGGGCGTACAGATACGCAGTATTTT
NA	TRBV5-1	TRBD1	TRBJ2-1	CASSPAGQGTNEQFF	TGCGCCAGCAGCCCCGCGGGACAGGGTACCAATGAGCAGTTCTTC